Here is one T cell receptor beta chain with its context. The data were obtained in a study of blood T cell repertoires in COVID-19. TCRdb keeps only in-frame clones here, not all; method: immunoSEQ multiplex PCR. The data show 200,000 to 250,000 clones, about 86% seen once. The specimen was peripheral blood. The receptor comes from a woman aged 60-75 years with acute or convalescent COVID-19.

The CDR3: CASSLWTGYGYTF. CDR3 in DNA: TGCGCCAGCAGCTTGTGGACAGGCTATGGCTACACCTTC. V and J are TRBV5-1 and TRBJ1-2, with 7 nucleotides matching TRBD1. The J segment lost 4 bases and the V segment lost 1 base, leaving 1 base of the junction unmatched. This CDR3 region has 13 residues. Germline-derived CDR1 and CDR2 are SGHRS and YFSETQ. The complete variable domain, with remaining parts taken from reference TRBV5-1 and TRBJ1-2, reads KAGVTQTPRYLIKTRGQQVTLSCSPISGHRSVSWYQQTPGQGLQFLFEYFSETQRNKGNFPGRFSGRQFSNSRSEMNVSTLELGDSALYLCASSLWTGYGYTFGSGTRLTVV.